These 14 T cell receptor beta chains were all obtained from the same sample, sequenced in a study of cytomegalovirus exposure and HLA in healthy donors. Primers: 60 Vbeta forward and 13 Jbeta reverse. Assay used: immunoSEQ multiplex PCR; TCRdb lists only in-frame clones, some missing. The sample has roughly 160,000 clones; around nine tenths are singletons. The specimen sequenced was PBMCs. The receptors stem from a woman aged 25-40 years in good health and CMV-seronegative.

This chain uses TRBV5-1 with TRBJ2-2; 9 bases fit TRBD1. This CDR3 contains 17 residues. With V trimmed by 4 bases and J by 0 bases, 7 bases remained unmatched. Germline lookup yields CDR1 SGHRS and CDR2 YFSETQ. CDR3 sequence reads: CASSRRTGAANTGELFF. Here the CDR3 DNA reads TGCGCCAGCAGCCGCCGGACAGGGGCCGCGAACACCGGGGAGCTGTTTTTT.

The chain has TRBV25-1 and TRBJ1-3; D call uncertain. From germline, CDR1 is MGHDK and CDR2 SYGVNS. The CDR3 contains 11 residues. V lost 2 bases to trimming and J lost 11 bases, with 7 bases between them. This CDR3 is CASSEPPAIYF. DNA for the CDR3: TGTGCCAGCAGTGAACCCCCCGCCATATATTTT. The entire variable domain, with the rest obtained from reference TRBV25-1 and TRBJ1-3, is as follows: EADIYQTPRYLVIGTGKKITLECSQTMGHDKMYWYQQDPGMELHLIHYSYGVNSTEKGDLSSESTVSRIRTEHFPLTLESARPSHTSQYLCASSEPPAIYFGEGSWLTVV.

This chain links TRBV2 with TRBJ1-4, with TRBD1 matching 10 bases. The J segment lost 7 bases and the V segment lost 6 bases, leaving 5 bases of the junction unmatched. There are 14 residues in the CDR3. The germline gives CDR1 SNHLY, CDR2 FYNNEI. The CDR3 spells CASRVGQGGEKLFF. The CDR3 nucleotides read TGTGCCAGCAGGGTCGGACAGGGGGGTGAAAAACTGTTTTTT.

Notes on this clone: One end of the junction varies from germline; a read error may be responsible. Other nucleotide sequences from this sample produce the same CDR3. This chain connects TRBV10-2 to TRBJ1-6; D ambiguous. The germline gives CDR1 WSHSY, CDR2 SAAADI. This CDR3 is 17 amino acids long. The CDR3 coding sequence is TGCGCCAGCAGGACCCACGACTTCAGCTCCTATAATTCCCCCCTCCACTTT. Its translation is CASRTHDFSSYNSPLHF.

CDR3 DNA: TGTGCCAGCAGTTTTGGGAGGGATCAGCCCCAGCATTTT. Translated: CASSFGRDQPQHF. The V and J genes are TRBV28 and TRBJ1-5; no reliable D call. The CDR3 sequence is 13 residues long. Germline V CDR1 and CDR2: MDHEN, SYDVKM. V was clipped by 3 bases and J by 5 bases, with 8 bases between them.

This chain connects TRBV5-1 to TRBJ2-7; tentative D call: TRBD2 (6 bases). The germline V gene encodes CDR1 SGHRS and CDR2 YFSETQ. The CDR3 sequence is 13 residues long. Trimming took off 3 bases at V and 3 bases at J, with 10 bases between the two ends. CDR3 DNA: TGCGCCAGCAGCTCGGGACTCGGCTACGAGCAGTACTTC. It is translated as CASSSGLGYEQYF.

V is TRBV7-9 and J is TRBJ2-3; 10 bases are shared with TRBD2. V lost 5 bases and J lost 0; bases outside the gene matches: 8. Germline V gives CDR1 SEHNR, CDR2 FQNEAQ (reference sequence). The CDR3 totals 17 residues. The CDR3 DNA follows: TGTGCCAGCAGCGGTCCTGGGACTAGCGATAGCACAGATACGCAGTATTTT. Translation: CASSGPGTSDSTDTQYF.

This chain uses TRBV5-1 with TRBJ2-1; 13 positions match TRBD2. CDR1 is SGHRS and CDR2 is YFSETQ in the germline V gene. The ends lost 0 bases at V and 9 bases at J; junction bases unmatched: 18. This CDR3 spans 20 amino acids. CDR3 sequence (DNA): TGCGCCAGCAGCTTGGCACTAGCGGGAGGGTTTGGACCGACCCAATTTGAGCAGTTCTTC. Residues: CASSLALAGGFGPTQFEQFF.

This clone has more than one count but fewer than ten. The chain recombines TRBV6-1 with TRBJ2-7; 7 nucleotides agree with TRBD2. The CDR3 runs to 16 residues. With 4 bases clipped from V and 9 bases from J, the junction kept 18 bases outside the gene matches. In germline, CDR1 is MNHNS, CDR2 SASEGT. CDR3 residues: CASSGNAVTSRAAQYF. CDR3 coding DNA: TGTGCCAGCAGTGGAAATGCGGTGACTAGCCGGGCGGCGCAGTACTTC.

The chain is built from TRBV7-9 and TRBJ1-1; D gene uncertain. The CDR3 is made up of 18 amino acids. V lost 1 base, J lost 0 bases, and 18 bases lay in between. The germline CDR1 and CDR2 sequences are SEHNR and FQNEAQ (reference sequence). In nucleotides, the CDR3 is TGTGCCAGCAGCTTAGGATCGTTGGTGAGAACTATGAACACTGAAGCTTTCTTT. It specifies CASSLGSLVRTMNTEAFF. The full variable domain, completed using reference TRBV7-9 and TRBJ1-1, is DTGVSQNPRHKITKRGQNVTFRCDPISEHNRLYWYRQTLGQGPEFLTYFQNEAQLEKSRLLSDRFSAERPKGSFSTLEIQRTEQGDSAMYLCASSLGSLVRTMNTEAFFGQGTRLTVV.

Details on this clone: The junction shows a germline mismatch at one end, possibly a read error. The chain links TRBV5-6 to TRBJ2-7; a possible D gene is TRBD2 (6 bases). Germline assignment: CDR1 SGHDT and CDR2 YYEEEE. This CDR3 spans 13 amino acids. In nucleotides, the CDR3 is TGTGCCAGCAGCCACACTAGCTCCCACGAGCAGTACTTC. As protein: CASSHTSSHEQYF.

The gene calls are TRBV7-9 and TRBJ2-7, with D tentatively TRBD2 (5 bases). Germline CDR1 and CDR2: SEHNR and FQNEAQ (reference sequence). There are 15 residues in the CDR3. V lost 8 bases, J lost 0 bases, and 17 bases lay in between. CDR3 amino acids: CASWAARGGSYEQYF. CDR3 DNA: TGTGCCAGCTGGGCCGCGAGAGGAGGCTCCTACGAGCAGTACTTC. The full variable domain, its missing parts supplied by reference TRBV7-9 and TRBJ2-7, is DTGVSQNPRHKITKRGQNVTFRCDPISEHNRLYWYRQTLGQGPEFLTYFQNEAQLEKSRLLSDRFSAERPKGSFSTLEIQRTEQGDSAMYLCASWAARGGSYEQYFGPGTRLTVT.

This chain joins TRBV4-3 and TRBJ2-2; D remains unclear. The germline V gene has CDR1 LGHNA and CDR2 YSLEER. The V end lost 0 bases, the J end lost 0 bases, and 8 bases lay between the germline ends. This CDR3 contains 16 residues. This CDR3 reads CASSQDWATNTGELFF. The CDR3 DNA follows: TGCGCCAGCAGCCAAGATTGGGCAACGAACACCGGGGAGCTGTTTTTT.

The chain recombines TRBV5-5 with TRBJ1-5, with 7 bases that match TRBD1. CDR3 length: 17 residues. Trimming at V came to 3 bases and at J to 7 bases, leaving 16 bases not matched to a gene. Germline V lookup: CDR1 SGHKS, CDR2 YYEKEE (reference sequence). In nucleotides, the CDR3 is TGTGCCAGCAGCTCTACTATGACGGGGCAGGGGGGCCAGCCCCAGCATTTT. It is translated as CASSSTMTGQGGQPQHF.